A selection of T cell receptor beta chains follows, all from one sample in a study of technical replicates of blood from a handful of donors. Clones were read by immunoSEQ multiplex PCR, and TCRdb kept only the in-frame ones, dropping some. The sample carries 65,000 to 70,000 clones, around 90% recorded once. Material for sequencing was PBMCs. Receptor source: a human donor in good health. Some clones in this sample may be carry-over from other donors' samples. Both conserved end residues are part of each CDR3. Each record gives: V gene, J gene, CDR3 protein.

V gene: TRBV29-1
J gene: TRBJ1-2
CDR3 protein: CSVEDSGVRYTF

V gene: TRBV27
J gene: TRBJ2-1
CDR3 protein: CASSSQVRDRQFF

V gene: TRBV10-3
J gene: TRBJ2-7
CDR3 protein: CAISAGLAGGEYEQYF

V gene: TRBV15
J gene: TRBJ1-3
CDR3 protein: CATSRDLRGGSGNTIYF

V gene: TRBV27
J gene: TRBJ2-5
CDR3 protein: CASSPSGREWTQYF

V gene: TRBV30
J gene: TRBJ1-1
CDR3 protein: CAWIHGERTEAFF

V gene: TRBV27
J gene: TRBJ1-1
CDR3 protein: CASSLSGDMNTEAFF

V gene: TRBV11-3
J gene: TRBJ2-5
CDR3 protein: CASSLGSGQTQYF

V gene: TRBV5-4
J gene: TRBJ1-2
CDR3 protein: CASTRGQGRNYGYTF

V gene: TRBV9
J gene: TRBJ1-5
CDR3 protein: CASSVGDRVRQPQHF

V gene: TRBV7-9
J gene: TRBJ1-5
CDR3 protein: CASSPMDRGGQPQHF

V gene: TRBV7-6
J gene: TRBJ1-1
CDR3 protein: CASSAIIQGGPNTEAFF

V gene: TRBV5-6
J gene: TRBJ2-7
CDR3 protein: CASSLLGQGDYEQYF

V gene: TRBV7-9
J gene: TRBJ2-3
CDR3 protein: CASSLPSGITDTQYF

V gene: TRBV7-3
J gene: TRBJ2-1
CDR3 protein: CASSSSGNEQFF

V gene: TRBV19
J gene: TRBJ1-2
CDR3 protein: CASSIGKRKNYGYTF

V gene: TRBV7-8
J gene: TRBJ2-7
CDR3 protein: CASSLEYVGGGFYEQYF

V gene: TRBV5-5
J gene: TRBJ1-2
CDR3 protein: CASSLRQTFGYTF

V gene: TRBV5-4
J gene: TRBJ2-6
CDR3 protein: CASSSRTSGSVGANVLTF